The rows below give T cell receptor beta chains drawn from one sample of a study of blood T cell repertoires in COVID-19. Assay used: immunoSEQ multiplex PCR; TCRdb lists only in-frame clones, some missing. Altogether about 280,000 clones are present, about 90% being singletons, with the ten largest covering about 1.7%. Sequencing used PBMCs or T cells enriched from blood (not recorded which). Every receptor here comes from a woman younger than 35 with acute COVID-19. Each CDR3 is given with its conserved first and last residue. D genes are given only for firm matches. Clone size appears in some rows only: once, few, many, or a class for an expanded clone.

>TRBJ1-6|TRBV27|NA|NA
TGTGCCAGCAGTTTTAAGGGGGCCTATAATTCACCCCTCCACTTT
CASSFKGAYNSPLHF
>TRBJ1-1|TRBV20-1|NA|TRBD1
TGCAGTGCTAGTCCGGGACAGGCGAACACTGAAGCTTTCTTT
CSASPGQANTEAFF
>TRBJ2-3|TRBV5-1|NA|NA
TGCGCCAGCAGCTTGTACGGAGACAGCACAGATACGCAGTATTTT
CASSLYGDSTDTQYF
>TRBJ2-1|TRBV28|NA|TRBD2
TGTGCCAGCAGCATAGCGGGAGGGACCAATGAGCAGTTCTTC
CASSIAGGTNEQFF
>TRBJ2-1|TRBV25-1|NA|TRBD1
TGTGCCAGCACAAGACAGGGCTACAATGAGCAGTTCTTC
CASTRQGYNEQFF
>TRBJ1-1|TRBV18|few|NA
TGTGCCAGCTCACCAAAACTCCAGGGGAAAAAAGAAGCTTTCTTT
CASSPKLQGKKEAFF
>TRBJ2-7|TRBV11-1|NA|TRBD2
TGTGCCAGCAGCTCGGGACTAGCGGAATACGAGCAGTACTTC
CASSSGLAEYEQYF
>TRBJ2-1|TRBV10-2|NA|TRBD2
TGCGCCAGCAGTGACGGACTAGCGGGAGAGCAGTTCTTC
CASSDGLAGEQFF
>TRBJ1-2|TRBV7-9|NA|NA
TGTGCCAGCAGCTTAGCGTCAGGGGTTAACAGTCATGGCTACACCTTC
CASSLASGVNSHGYTF
>TRBJ1-2|TRBV19|NA|TRBD1
TGTGCCAGTATCGAGACAGGGAGTAGGGATTATGGCTACACCTTC
CASIETGSRDYGYTF
>TRBJ1-2|TRBV5-1|NA|TRBD1
TGCGCCAGCAGCTTGGATACAGGGGGAAGGTATGGCTACACCTTC
CASSLDTGGRYGYTF
>TRBJ2-3|TRBV5-1|NA|NA
TGCGCCAGCAGCTTGGTCGGGGATACGCAGTATTTT
CASSLVGDTQYF
>TRBJ1-1|TRBV18|NA|NA
TGTGCCAGCTCCCTCACAGGGCCGAACACTGAAGCTTTCTTT
CASSLTGPNTEAFF
>TRBJ1-2|TRBV6-1|NA|TRBD1
TGTGCCAGCAGTGAAAGCTGGACAGGTCTCTATGCCTACACCTTC
CASSESWTGLYAYTF
>TRBJ2-3|TRBV19|NA|TRBD2
TGTGCCAGTAGTAGAGGACTAGGTGGCCAGGCAAGAAACACAGATACGCAGTATTTT
CASSRGLGGQARNTDTQYF
>TRBJ2-1|TRBV10-3|NA|TRBD2
TGTGCCATCAGTCACGGGTTAGCGGGAGCCGATGAGCAGTTCTTC
CAISHGLAGADEQFF
>TRBJ2-1|TRBV28|NA|TRBD1
TGTGCCAGCAGACGAGGGGGACAGGGGGCGCATGAGCAGTTCTTC
CASRRGGQGAHEQFF
>TRBJ1-5|TRBV30|NA|TRBD1
TGTGCCTGGTCAACCGGGACAGGGTTTCAGCCCCAGCATTTT
CAWSTGTGFQPQHF
>TRBJ2-5|TRBV18|NA|NA
TGTGCCAGCTCACCAGGGCAAAGTTTGGAGACCCAGTACTTC
CASSPGQSLETQYF
>TRBJ2-5|TRBV28|NA|TRBD2
TGTGCCAGCAGAACAACTAGCGGAGGCCAAGAGACCCAGTACTTC
CASRTTSGGQETQYF
>TRBJ2-1|TRBV9|NA|NA
TGTGCCAGCAGCGGCCGGGACTCTTACAATGAGCAGTTCTTC
CASSGRDSYNEQFF
>TRBJ2-1|TRBV27|once|TRBD1
TGTGCCAGCAGCTCGGGACAGTACAATGAGCAGTTCTTC
CASSSGQYNEQFF
>TRBJ1-4|TRBV19|NA|TRBD1
TGTGCCAGTAGTAACAACAGGGGAGGAGAAAAACTGTTTTTT
CASSNNRGGEKLFF
>TRBJ2-4|TRBV12-3/TRBV12-4|NA|TRBD2
TGTGCCAGCAGTTGGGAGGGAAACATTCAGTACTTC
CASSWEGNIQYF
>TRBJ2-7|TRBV27|NA|TRBD1
TGTGCCAGCAGTTCGAGAGGGGGACAGTTGGGGCACGAGCAGTACTTC
CASSSRGGQLGHEQYF
>TRBJ2-1|TRBV28|NA|TRBD2
TGTGCCAGCAGTTCTCTACCGGGACTAGGGTACAATGAGCAGTTCTTC
CASSSLPGLGYNEQFF